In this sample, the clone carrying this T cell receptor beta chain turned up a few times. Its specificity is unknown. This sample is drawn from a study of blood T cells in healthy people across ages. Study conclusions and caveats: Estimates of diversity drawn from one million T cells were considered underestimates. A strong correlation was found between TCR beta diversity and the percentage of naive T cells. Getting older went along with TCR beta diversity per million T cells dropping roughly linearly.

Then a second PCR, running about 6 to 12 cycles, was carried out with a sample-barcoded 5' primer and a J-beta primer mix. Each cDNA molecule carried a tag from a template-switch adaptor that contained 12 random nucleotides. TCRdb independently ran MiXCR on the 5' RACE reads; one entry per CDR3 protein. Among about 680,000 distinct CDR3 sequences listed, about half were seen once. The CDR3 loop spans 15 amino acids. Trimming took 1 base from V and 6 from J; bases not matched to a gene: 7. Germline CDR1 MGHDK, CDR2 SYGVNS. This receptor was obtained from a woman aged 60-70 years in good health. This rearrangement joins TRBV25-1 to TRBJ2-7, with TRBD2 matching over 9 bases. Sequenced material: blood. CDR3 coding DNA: TGTGCCAGCAGTGAATGGCCTAGCGGGGCTGGCGAGCAGTACTTC. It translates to CASSEWPSGAGEQYF.